Following are 29 T cell receptor beta chains from one sample sequenced in a study of blood T cells in healthy people across ages. It was with a sample-barcoded 5' primer and a J-beta primer mix that a second PCR of roughly 7 to 12 cycles was run. Each CDR3 protein is one row after TCRdb ran MiXCR on the 5' RACE reads. The table lists roughly 680,000 distinct CDR3 sequences, under 25% of them singletons. Sequencing used blood. All receptors derive from a man in his 70s in good health.

V is TRBV7-9 and J is TRBJ2-5, with D possibly being TRBD1 (6 bases). Germline V gene lookup returns CDR1 SEHNR and CDR2 FQNEAQ (reference sequence). V lost 0 bases to trimming and J lost 4 bases, with 9 bases between them. CDR3 length equals 14 residues. CDR3 residues: CASSLATGGETQYF. CDR3 in DNA: TGTGCCAGCAGCTTAGCGACAGGTGGAGAGACCCAGTACTTC.

This chain links TRBV12-3 or TRBV12-4 with TRBJ2-7, with 7 bases fitting TRBD2. This CDR3 comprises 14 residues. Trimming cost V 3 bases and J 5 bases; bases outside gene matches: 7. The CDR3 loop reads CASSFGGSFDEQYF. CDR3 DNA: TGTGCCAGCAGTTTCGGGGGGAGCTTCGACGAGCAGTACTTC.

The rearrangement joins TRBV6-2 or TRBV6-3 to TRBJ2-5; D might be TRBD1 (6 bases). The CDR3 consists of 14 residues. V was pared by 5 bases and J by 2 bases, with 12 bases between. Germline CDR1 reads MNHEY; CDR2 reads SVGEGT. The CDR3 region is CASSTTGKQETQYF. The DNA of the CDR3 is TGTGCCAGCAGTACCACAGGGAAACAAGAGACCCAGTACTTC.

The rearrangement uses TRBV29-1 and TRBJ1-2; TRBD1 is a possible D gene (5 bases). V was cut by 8 bases and J by 4 bases, with 11 bases left in between. Germline values: CDR1 SQVTM, CDR2 ANQGSEA. This CDR3 has 11 amino acids. CDR3 residues: CSFRDSYGYTF. DNA for the CDR3: TGCAGCTTCCGCGACAGCTATGGCTACACCTTC. Variable domain in full (rest from reference TRBV29-1 and TRBJ1-2): SAVISQKPSRDICQRGTSLTIQCQVDSQVTMMFWYRQQPGQSLTLIATANQGSEATYESGFVIDKFPISRPNLTFSTLTVSNMSPEDSSIYLCSFRDSYGYTFGSGTRLTVV.

This clonotype came up a few times. The V and J genes are TRBV9 and TRBJ1-6; the D is unclear. The germline V gene has CDR1 SGDLS and CDR2 YYNGEE. The CDR3 loop spans 14 amino acids. V was clipped by 4 bases and J by 7 bases, with 12 bases between them. The CDR3 DNA follows: TGTGCCAGCAGCATGGAGGGTGGAAATTCACCCCTCCACTTT. Translated, it gives CASSMEGGNSPLHF. Using reference TRBV9 and TRBJ1-6 for the parts outside the CDR3, the full variable domain is DSGVTQTPKHLITATGQRVTLRCSPRSGDLSVYWYQQSLDQGLQFLIQYYNGEERAKGNILERFSAQQFPDLHSELNLSSLELGDSALYFCASSMEGGNSPLHFGNGTRLTVT.

This clonotype showed up just a few times. The chain links TRBV6-2 or TRBV6-3 to TRBJ2-5, with 9 bases lining up with TRBD2. V shed 5 bases, J shed 0 bases, and the junction held 4 bases outside the gene matches. The germline CDR1 and CDR2 sequences are MNHEY and SVGEGT. The CDR3 has 15 amino acids. The chain's CDR3 is CASSTVAGDQETQYF. CDR3 sequence (DNA): TGTGCCAGCAGTACCGTAGCGGGAGACCAAGAGACCCAGTACTTC.

In its sample, this clonotype was seen a few times. The chain employs TRBV29-1 and TRBJ2-3; D is possibly TRBD2 (5 bases). Germline lookup yields CDR1 SQVTM and CDR2 ANQGSEA. Between the trimmed V and J ends, which lost 6 bases and 0 bases, there was a span of 13 bases. This CDR3 contains 14 residues. The CDR3 DNA reads as TGCAGCGTCGGGAATGGCGGGAGCACAGATACGCAGTATTTT. Protein: CSVGNGGSTDTQYF.

This clonotype has just a few counts. The genes are TRBV5-5 and TRBJ2-1, with TRBD2 matching 10 bases. V gave up 4 bases and J gave up 7 bases; unmatched junction bases: 11. The CDR3 is 16 amino acids. The germline CDR1 and CDR2 sequences are SGHKS and YYEKEE (reference sequence). In DNA form, the CDR3 reads TGTGCCAGCAGCCGGAGCCTAGCGGGAGTTGGGAATGAGCAGTTCTTC. Translation: CASSRSLAGVGNEQFF.

The chain links TRBV11-2 to TRBJ1-2; 10 bases are a match to TRBD1. This CDR3 has 15 amino acids. V was clipped by 2 bases and J by 2 bases; unmatched bases: 2. Germline V lookup: CDR1 SGHAT, CDR2 FQNNGV. This CDR3 is CASSLTGQGNYGYTF. The CDR3 coding sequence is TGTGCCAGCAGCTTAACGGGACAGGGGAACTATGGCTACACCTTC.

The chain joins TRBV6-2 or TRBV6-3 to TRBJ1-5, with TRBD1 identical over 7 bases. Germline values: CDR1 MNHEY, CDR2 SVGEGT. With 8 bases clipped from V and 4 bases from J, the junction kept 5 bases outside the gene matches. The CDR3 has 13 amino acids. The CDR3, as DNA: TGTGCCAGCGAGACAGGGCCGAATCAGCCCCAGCATTTT. Amino acids: CASETGPNQPQHF.

The CDR3, as DNA: TGCGCCAGCAGCTTCCGGGACAGGGGGCCCGAGGGTGAAAAACTGTTTTTT. As protein: CASSFRDRGPEGEKLFF. This sequence joins TRBV5-1 and TRBJ1-4, with 12 nucleotides matching TRBD1. Unmatched junction bases numbered 9, after V lost 2 bases and J lost 7 bases. This CDR3 has 17 amino acids. The germline V gene has CDR1 SGHRS and CDR2 YFSETQ.

This clonotype was seen only a few times. The chain joins TRBV20-1 to TRBJ2-7; 13 bases map to TRBD2. Unmatched junction bases numbered 2, after V lost 0 bases and J lost 0 bases. The CDR3 is made up of 16 amino acids. Germline values: CDR1 DFQATT, CDR2 SNEGSKA (reference sequence). The CDR3 sequence: CSARELAGGPSYEQYF. The CDR3 region has the DNA TGCAGTGCTAGAGAACTAGCGGGAGGGCCCTCCTACGAGCAGTACTTC.

V usage is TRBV24-1 and J usage is TRBJ1-1; 9 nucleotides align to TRBD1. V shed 9 bases, J shed 3 bases, and the junction held 4 bases outside the gene matches. Germline CDR1 is KGHDR and CDR2 is SFDVKD. This CDR3 has 13 amino acids. CDR3 in DNA: TGTGCCACCCGGGACAGGGCGTACACTGAAGCTTTCTTT. It translates to CATRDRAYTEAFF.

J is TRBJ2-5 and V is TRBV10-3; D gene uncertain. In germline, CDR1 is ENHRY, CDR2 SYGVKD. There are 14 residues in the CDR3. V was trimmed by 4 bases and J by 4 bases, leaving 13 bases between them. The DNA for the CDR3 is TGTGCCATCAGTGGAGGAAGGGTACCAGAGACCCAGTACTTC. Its protein product is CAISGGRVPETQYF.

This sequence joins TRBV27 and TRBJ2-7; D ambiguous. Trimming left V 4 bases short and J 0 bases short, with 10 bases between. Looked up from germline, CDR1 is MNHEY and CDR2 is SMNVEV (reference sequence). The CDR3 sequence is 14 residues long. CDR3 DNA: TGTGCCAGCAGTTCTCCTCAACTCTCCTACGAGCAGTACTTC. It yields the protein CASSSPQLSYEQYF.

This clonotype has only a few counts. This rearrangement joins TRBV6-2 or TRBV6-3 to TRBJ1-5; 7 bases line up with TRBD1. The CDR3 spans 13 residues. Germline V lookup: CDR1 MNHEY, CDR2 SVGEGT. Trimming cost V 11 bases and J 1 base; bases outside gene matches: 5. CDR3 amino acids: CAGAGGSNQPQHF. CDR3 nucleotides: TGTGCCGGCGCAGGGGGGAGCAATCAGCCCCAGCATTTT.

This clonotype was seen only a few times. The chain couples TRBV5-1 to TRBJ2-3; 8 bases are shared with TRBD2. The V segment lost 5 bases and the J segment 1 base; nucleotides outside the gene matches: 6. CDR3 size: 15 residues. Germline assignment: CDR1 SGHRS and CDR2 YFSETQ. CDR3 sequence: CASSPTSARTDTQYF. In DNA, the CDR3 is TGCGCCAGCAGTCCGACTAGCGCCCGCACAGATACGCAGTATTTT.

This clonotype was counted a few times. This chain connects TRBV11-2 to TRBJ2-4, with unresolved D. The CDR3 covers 18 residues. Trimming took 0 bases from V and 0 from J, leaving 15 bases between them. Germline lookup yields CDR1 SGHAT and CDR2 FQNNGV. Here the CDR3 reads CASSLDDASLKAKNIQYF. The CDR3 DNA is TGTGCCAGCAGCTTAGATGACGCTTCCCTAAAAGCCAAAAACATTCAGTACTTC.

This clonotype was counted between two and nine times. The CDR3 region is CSARQGLLEKLFF. CDR3 bases: TGCAGTGCGAGACAGGGATTACTTGAAAAACTGTTTTTT. The chain recombines TRBV20-1 with TRBJ1-4; the match to TRBD1 covers 7 bases. V shed 6 bases and J 7 bases; nucleotides not matched to a gene: 8. In germline, CDR1 is DFQATT, CDR2 SNEGSKA (reference sequence). The CDR3 length is 13 residues.

Regarding this clonotype: Germline is not matched at one junction end, which may reflect a read error. The chain links TRBV6-5 to TRBJ2-1; TRBD1 or TRBD2 may be the D gene (5 bases each). Germline V gene data show CDR1 as MNHEY and CDR2 as SVGAGI. This CDR3 contains 17 residues. Here the CDR3 reads CASSYNVEGRAYNEHFF. The DNA for the CDR3 is TGTGCCAGCAGTTACAACGTCGAGGGACGGGCCTACAATGAGCACTTCTTC.

Only a few counts were recorded for this clonotype. The rearrangement joins TRBV14 to TRBJ2-5; 10 nucleotides line up with TRBD2. The J call may be faulty, since TRBJ2-1 better matches the DNA end. Germline lookup yields CDR1 SGHDN and CDR2 FVKESK. CDR3 size: 15 residues. DNA of the CDR3: TGTGCCAGCAGCCCACTAGCGGGGCCGTACAATGAGCAGTTCTTC. Translation gives CASSPLAGPYNEQFF.

In this sample, this clonotype turned up a few times. The CDR3, as DNA: TGTGCCAGCAGCTTCAGGGCCTCTAATGAAAAACTGTTTTTT. Protein sequence: CASSFRASNEKLFF. This chain joins TRBV11-2 and TRBJ1-4; D perhaps matches TRBD1 (5 bases). Germline V gene data show CDR1 as SGHAT and CDR2 as FQNNGV. This CDR3 contains 14 residues. The V and J ends lost 3 bases and 3 bases respectively, with 8 bases between them.

The chain combines TRBV27 with TRBJ2-7; 8 bases are a match to TRBD1. V lost 1 base, J lost 0 bases, and 2 bases stayed unmatched. This CDR3 has 15 residues. Looked up from germline, CDR1 is MNHEY and CDR2 is SMNVEV (reference sequence). The CDR3 here is CASSLYRGSSYEQYF. The CDR3 region has the DNA TGTGCCAGCAGTTTATACAGGGGGAGCTCCTACGAGCAGTACTTC.

The rearrangement joins TRBV6-5 to TRBJ1-6, with TRBD1 as a possible D gene (5 bases). V was shortened by 5 bases and J by 9 bases, with 17 bases between the two germline ends. The CDR3 is 15 residues long. CDR1 is MNHEY and CDR2 is SVGAGI in the germline V gene. This CDR3 reads CASSPLVGVASPLHF. The CDR3 region has the DNA TGTGCCAGCAGTCCCCTGGTGGGGGTTGCTTCACCCCTCCACTTT.

This clonotype was observed at least ten times. The V call is TRBV2, the J call TRBJ2-1; the D gene is possibly TRBD2 (5 bases). This CDR3 region has 16 residues. The germline V gene has CDR1 SNHLY and CDR2 FYNNEI. With 1 base removed from V and 3 bases from J, the gap between germline ends came to 13 bases. The CDR3 DNA is TGTGCCAGCAGTGAAGATGCGGGCGAGATCTACAATGAGCAGTTCTTC. Translation: CASSEDAGEIYNEQFF.

Only a few counts were recorded for this clonotype. V is TRBV29-1 and J is TRBJ2-1, with D perhaps matching TRBD2 (6 bases). V was shortened by 7 bases and J by 7 bases, with 17 bases between the two germline ends. CDR3 length equals 13 residues. Per the germline V gene, CDR1 is SQVTM and CDR2 is ANQGSEA. CDR3 loop: CSAVPGLPNEQFF. The CDR3 DNA follows: TGCAGCGCTGTCCCGGGACTCCCGAATGAGCAGTTCTTC.

This clonotype was observed at least ten times. This chain joins TRBV5-1 and TRBJ2-2, with TRBD1 matching over 8 bases. V gave up 3 bases and J gave up 0 bases; unmatched junction bases: 1. This CDR3 comprises 15 residues. CDR1 and CDR2 (germline): SGHRS, YFSETQ. CDR3 region: CASSSRGPNTGELFF. The CDR3 DNA follows: TGCGCCAGCAGCTCCAGGGGGCCGAACACCGGGGAGCTGTTTTTT.

V gene TRBV7-2 combines with J gene TRBJ1-4, with D uncertain. Germline V gene sequence: CDR1 SGHTA, CDR2 FQGNSA. Trimming cost V 4 bases and J 3 bases, with 12 bases left between them. The CDR3 is 15 amino acids. In DNA form, the CDR3 reads TGTGCCAGCAGCTCCCGGAGAGGAGCTAATGAAAAACTGTTTTTT. The encoded protein is CASSSRRGANEKLFF.

The rearrangement links TRBV7-9 to TRBJ2-7, with 10 bases lining up with TRBD1. The J call may be mistaken, given a closer DNA end match to TRBJ2-1. Germline values: CDR1 SEHNR, CDR2 FQNEAQ (reference sequence). The CDR3 is 15 residues long. The DNA for the CDR3 is TGTGCCAGCAGATCCGGGACAGGGGTCCACAATGAGCAGTTCTTC. Encoded protein: CASRSGTGVHNEQFF.